This is a list of T cell receptor beta chains from one sample in a study of glioma-infiltrating T cells. Each CDR3 protein gets one entry after TCRdb re-called the multiplex PCR reads with MiXCR. The table lists roughly 130,000 distinct CDR3 sequences, around 23% of them singletons. Material: glioma tissue, nonneoplastic brain tissue, or PBMCs (not recorded which). The receptors were sampled from a human donor with low-grade glioma or glioblastoma, undergoing nonglioma brain surgery, or in good health (not recorded which). Both conserved end residues are part of each CDR3. The D gene is left open where the match is weak. Size is omitted from some rows. Given values are once, few, many or a class for expanded clones.

V gene: TRBV20-1
J gene: TRBJ2-5
clone size: many
D gene: NA
CDR3 DNA: TGCAGTGCTAGAGGGCCGGGGGAGACCCAGTACTTC
CDR3 protein: CSARGPGETQYF

V gene: TRBV6-1
J gene: TRBJ1-2
clone size: many
D gene: NA
CDR3 DNA: TGTGCCAGCAGAGATTCAGGGTTCTATGGCTACACCTTC
CDR3 protein: CASRDSGFYGYTF

V gene: TRBV6-1
J gene: TRBJ2-5
clone size: many
D gene: TRBD2
CDR3 DNA: TGTGCCAGCAGCTCTGGACTAGCGAGGTACCAAGAGACCCAGTACTTC
CDR3 protein: CASSSGLARYQETQYF

V gene: TRBV7-2
J gene: TRBJ2-3
clone size: NA
D gene: NA
CDR3 DNA: TGTGCCAGCAGCTTAGAATCTGGGTCAGGGGTCCCAGATACGCAGTATTTT
CDR3 protein: CASSLESGSGVPDTQYF

V gene: TRBV11-1
J gene: TRBJ2-3
clone size: few
D gene: NA
CDR3 DNA: TGTGCCAGCAGCCCGAATGGGGGGCGCATATCAGATACGCAGTATTTT
CDR3 protein: CASSPNGGRISDTQYF

V gene: TRBV24-1
J gene: TRBJ2-2
clone size: NA
D gene: NA
CDR3 DNA: TGTGCCACCAGTGACCTGATCACCGGGGAGCTGTTTTTT
CDR3 protein: CATSDLITGELFF

V gene: TRBV5-1
J gene: TRBJ2-3
clone size: few
D gene: TRBD2
CDR3 DNA: TGCGCCAGCAGCTTGGCCGGGACTAGCGGGTCAGATACGCAGTATTTT
CDR3 protein: CASSLAGTSGSDTQYF

V gene: TRBV10-3
J gene: TRBJ2-1
clone size: few
D gene: NA
CDR3 DNA: TGTGCCATCGGTCCAGGGGACTACGAGCAGTTCTTC
CDR3 protein: CAIGPGDYEQFF

V gene: TRBV6-1
J gene: TRBJ1-2
clone size: NA
D gene: NA
CDR3 DNA: TGTGCCATCAGTGAAAGGGCAGGGCATGGCTACACCTTC
CDR3 protein: CAISERAGHGYTF

V gene: TRBV12-3/TRBV12-4
J gene: TRBJ1-6
clone size: many
D gene: NA
CDR3 DNA: TGTGCCAGTAAGGGACGAACTAATTCACCCCTCCACTTT
CDR3 protein: CASKGRTNSPLHF

V gene: TRBV27
J gene: TRBJ1-5
clone size: many
D gene: TRBD1
CDR3 DNA: TGTGCCAGCAGCGCTAGGCCTGGACAGGGGGCGTATTATAGCAATCAGCCCCAGCATTTT
CDR3 protein: CASSARPGQGAYYSNQPQHF

V gene: TRBV5-1
J gene: TRBJ2-4
clone size: NA
D gene: NA
CDR3 DNA: TGCGCCAGCAGCTTGGGACAGGTAGCCAAAAACATTCAGTACTTC
CDR3 protein: CASSLGQVAKNIQYF

V gene: TRBV6-4
J gene: TRBJ1-5
clone size: few
D gene: NA
CDR3 DNA: TGTGCCAGCAGTGCCACAGGTGGGGGCAATCAGCCCCAGCATTTT
CDR3 protein: CASSATGGGNQPQHF

V gene: TRBV7-6
J gene: TRBJ2-3
clone size: few
D gene: TRBD2
CDR3 DNA: TGTGCCAGCAGCTTAGCGGGGGGGATCACAGATACGCAGTATTTT
CDR3 protein: CASSLAGGITDTQYF

V gene: TRBV9
J gene: TRBJ2-2
clone size: NA
D gene: NA
CDR3 DNA: TGTGCCAGCAGCGTAAGCGGAACCGGGGAGCTGTTTTTT
CDR3 protein: CASSVSGTGELFF

V gene: TRBV3-1
J gene: TRBJ1-1
clone size: NA
D gene: NA
CDR3 DNA: TGTGCCAGCAGCCTAGGGGACACGTCGAACACTGAAGCTTTCTTT
CDR3 protein: CASSLGDTSNTEAFF

V gene: TRBV28
J gene: TRBJ1-5
clone size: many
D gene: NA
CDR3 DNA: TGTGCCAGCAATCGGGACTTCAATCAGCCCCAGCATTTT
CDR3 protein: CASNRDFNQPQHF

V gene: TRBV7-9
J gene: TRBJ2-1
clone size: NA
D gene: TRBD2
CDR3 DNA: TGTGCCAGCAGCACATCCAAAACGGGGGGGCCGTCGAATGAGCAGTTCTTC
CDR3 protein: CASSTSKTGGPSNEQFF

V gene: TRBV24-1
J gene: TRBJ2-3
clone size: NA
D gene: NA
CDR3 DNA: TGTGCCACCAGTGATTCCGCCCCGGTCCCAGATACGCAGTATTTT
CDR3 protein: CATSDSAPVPDTQYF

V gene: TRBV7-9
J gene: TRBJ1-2
clone size: many
D gene: NA
CDR3 DNA: TGTGCCAGCAGCCCAGGACCGCTATATGGCTACACCTTC
CDR3 protein: CASSPGPLYGYTF

V gene: TRBV14
J gene: TRBJ1-3
clone size: NA
D gene: NA
CDR3 DNA: TGTGCCAGCAGCCAAGATTGGGGCATCGTCTCTGGAAACACCATATATTTT
CDR3 protein: CASSQDWGIVSGNTIYF

V gene: TRBV15
J gene: TRBJ2-5
clone size: NA
D gene: TRBD2
CDR3 DNA: TGTGCCACCAGCAACGGACTAGCGGGGCAAGAGACCCAGTACTTC
CDR3 protein: CATSNGLAGQETQYF

V gene: TRBV5-1
J gene: TRBJ2-4
clone size: few
D gene: NA
CDR3 DNA: TGCGCCAGCAGCCACGACCCAGGGCTGGCCAAAAACATTCAGTACTTC
CDR3 protein: CASSHDPGLAKNIQYF

V gene: TRBV3-1
J gene: TRBJ2-5
clone size: NA
D gene: NA
CDR3 DNA: TGTGCCGCCAGAGGGGACTCTAAAGAGACCCAGTACTTC
CDR3 protein: CAARGDSKETQYF

V gene: TRBV7-2
J gene: TRBJ1-6
clone size: NA
D gene: NA
CDR3 DNA: TGTGCCAGCAGCTTAGATACCAGCTCCTATAATTCACCCCTCCACTTT
CDR3 protein: CASSLDTSSYNSPLHF

V gene: TRBV6-6
J gene: TRBJ1-5
clone size: many
D gene: NA
CDR3 DNA: TGTGCCAGCAGTTACCACGAGGGCAATCAGCCCCAGCATTTT
CDR3 protein: CASSYHEGNQPQHF

V gene: TRBV12-3/TRBV12-4
J gene: TRBJ2-3
clone size: few
D gene: NA
CDR3 DNA: TGTGCCAGCAGTTCTGGAGGGGGCACAGATACGCAGTATTTT
CDR3 protein: CASSSGGGTDTQYF

V gene: TRBV6-4
J gene: TRBJ1-1
clone size: NA
D gene: TRBD1
CDR3 DNA: TGTGCCAGCAGGGTTAGACAGGGGTGGGACACTGAAGCTTTCTTT
CDR3 protein: CASRVRQGWDTEAFF

V gene: TRBV5-1
J gene: TRBJ2-1
clone size: NA
D gene: NA
CDR3 DNA: TGCGCCAGCAGCTTGGCAACGACGAACAATGAGCAGTTCTTC
CDR3 protein: CASSLATTNNEQFF

V gene: TRBV7-9
J gene: TRBJ2-6
clone size: NA
D gene: NA
CDR3 DNA: TGCGCCAGCAGCTTGGAGGCGAACCCTGGGGCCAACGTCCTGACTTTC
CDR3 protein: CASSLEANPGANVLTF

V gene: TRBV28
J gene: TRBJ1-4
clone size: NA
D gene: NA
CDR3 DNA: TGTGCCAGCAGTCGCAGAAACCGGTATGAAAAACTGTTTTTT
CDR3 protein: CASSRRNRYEKLFF

V gene: TRBV7-3
J gene: TRBJ1-1
clone size: NA
D gene: NA
CDR3 DNA: TGTGCCAGCAGCCCTCCCAGGGAGGGGACTGAAGCTTTCTTT
CDR3 protein: CASSPPREGTEAFF

V gene: TRBV4-1
J gene: TRBJ1-1
clone size: many
D gene: NA
CDR3 DNA: TGCGCCAGCAGCCAAGACCGACGCCCCTTGATCACTGAAGCTTTCTTT
CDR3 protein: CASSQDRRPLITEAFF

V gene: TRBV6-1
J gene: TRBJ2-6
clone size: many
D gene: NA
CDR3 DNA: TGTGCCAGCAGTCACGGGGACTCTGGGGCCAACGTCCTGACTTTC
CDR3 protein: CASSHGDSGANVLTF

V gene: TRBV20-1
J gene: TRBJ2-3
clone size: NA
D gene: TRBD1
CDR3 DNA: TGCAGTGCTAAATCCGGGACAGCGACAGATACGCAGTATTTT
CDR3 protein: CSAKSGTATDTQYF

V gene: TRBV20-1
J gene: TRBJ2-5
clone size: NA
D gene: NA
CDR3 DNA: TGCAATGCTGGTCCCGGGATCCAAGAGACCCAGTACTTC
CDR3 protein: CNAGPGIQETQYF

V gene: TRBV6-6
J gene: TRBJ1-1
clone size: NA
D gene: NA
CDR3 DNA: TGTGCCAGCAGTTACGGCCAGGGACCTGACACTGAAGCTTTCTTT
CDR3 protein: CASSYGQGPDTEAFF

V gene: TRBV5-1
J gene: TRBJ1-1
clone size: NA
D gene: NA
CDR3 DNA: TGCGCCAGCAGCTTGGTTCCGAACACTGAAGCTTTCTTT
CDR3 protein: CASSLVPNTEAFF

V gene: TRBV7-3
J gene: TRBJ1-1
clone size: NA
D gene: NA
CDR3 DNA: TGTGCCAGCAGCTTAGGGTTCGCGGGCACTGAAGCTTTCTTT
CDR3 protein: CASSLGFAGTEAFF

V gene: TRBV24-1
J gene: TRBJ2-3
clone size: many
D gene: NA
CDR3 DNA: TGTGCCACCAGTGATCAGAGGGGGGCAGATACGCAGTATTTT
CDR3 protein: CATSDQRGADTQYF

V gene: TRBV7-2
J gene: TRBJ1-4
clone size: few
D gene: NA
CDR3 DNA: TGTGCCAGCAGCTCTCGAGCGAATGAAAAACTGTTTTTT
CDR3 protein: CASSSRANEKLFF

V gene: TRBV15
J gene: TRBJ1-2
clone size: few
D gene: NA
CDR3 DNA: TGTGCCACCAGCCCAGGCCTCTATGGCTACACCTTC
CDR3 protein: CATSPGLYGYTF